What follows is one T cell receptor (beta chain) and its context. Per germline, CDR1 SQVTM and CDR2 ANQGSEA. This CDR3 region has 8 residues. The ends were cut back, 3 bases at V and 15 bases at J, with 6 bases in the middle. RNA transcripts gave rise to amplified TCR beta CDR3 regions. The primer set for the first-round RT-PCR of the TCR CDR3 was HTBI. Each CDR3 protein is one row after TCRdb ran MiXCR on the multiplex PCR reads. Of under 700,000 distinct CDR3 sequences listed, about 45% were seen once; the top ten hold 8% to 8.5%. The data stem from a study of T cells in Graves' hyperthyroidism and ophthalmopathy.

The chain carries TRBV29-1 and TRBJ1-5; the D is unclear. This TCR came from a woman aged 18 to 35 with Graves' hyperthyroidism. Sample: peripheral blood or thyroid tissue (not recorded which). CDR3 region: CSVEFRHF. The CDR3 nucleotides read TGCAGCGTTGAGTTCCGGCATTTT.